The 18 T cell receptor beta chains below all came from one sample that was sequenced in a study of CD8 T cells in ankylosing spondylitis. TCRdb called the 5' RACE reads again in MiXCR, with one record for every CDR3 protein. Counted here are roughly 180,000 distinct CDR3 sequences, 10% to 15% occurring once; the ten biggest clones make up 11%. The sequenced sample was blood, either unsorted or a sorted T cell fraction (not recorded which). The receptors here all came from a female donor with ankylosing spondylitis or in good health (not recorded which).

The chain carries TRBV6-1 and TRBJ2-7; 9 positions agree with TRBD1. The trim removed 8 bases at V and 4 bases at J, leaving 6 bases unmatched. The CDR3 is made up of 13 amino acids. Germline V lookup: CDR1 MNHNS, CDR2 SASEGT. As DNA, the CDR3 is TGTGCCAGCGGGCGGGACAGGGAGTACGAGCAGTACTTC. Translated: CASGRDREYEQYF.

The table lists this clonotype with many counts. J is TRBJ2-2 and V is TRBV9; no clear D. Germline V CDR1 and CDR2: SGDLS, YYNGEE. The CDR3 length is 13 residues. V lost 0 bases, J lost 7 bases, and 7 bases lay in between. The CDR3 DNA follows: TGTGCCAGCAGCGTAGGGGTGGTCGGGGAGCTGTTTTTT. As protein: CASSVGVVGELFF. Variable domain in full (rest from reference TRBV9 and TRBJ2-2): DSGVTQTPKHLITATGQRVTLRCSPRSGDLSVYWYQQSLDQGLQFLIQYYNGEERAKGNILERFSAQQFPDLHSELNLSSLELGDSALYFCASSVGVVGELFFGEGSRLTVL.

This clonotype was detected a few times. This rearrangement joins TRBV7-2 to TRBJ2-7; D may correspond to TRBD1 or TRBD2 (5 bases each). CDR1 and CDR2 from the germline V gene are SGHTA and FQGNSA. This CDR3 comprises 14 residues. Deletions cut 5 bases from V and 4 bases from J, with 15 bases between. The CDR3 region has the DNA TGTGCCAGCAGCCATGGGACGGATTTTTACGAGCAGTACTTC. It is translated as CASSHGTDFYEQYF. The full variable domain, with the rest looked up from reference TRBV7-2 and TRBJ2-7, is GAGVSQSPSNKVTEKGKDVELRCDPISGHTALYWYRQSLGQGLEFLIYFQGNSAPDKSGLPSDRFSAERTGGSVSTLTIQRTQQEDSAVYLCASSHGTDFYEQYFGPGTRLTVT.

This clonotype was counted at least ten times. The V and J genes are TRBV7-2 and TRBJ2-1; 7 nucleotides line up with TRBD2. The V segment lost 5 bases and the J segment 9 bases; nucleotides outside the gene matches: 7. The CDR3 consists of 13 residues. Germline lookup yields CDR1 SGHTA and CDR2 FQGNSA. This CDR3 is CASSGRLAPEQFF. The CDR3 bases are TGTGCCAGCAGCGGCAGACTAGCTCCTGAGCAGTTCTTC.

The chain recombines TRBV30 with TRBJ2-5; D remains ambiguous. CDR3 length equals 11 residues. Germline values: CDR1 GTSNPN, CDR2 SVGIG (reference sequence). V was shortened by 0 bases and J by 5 bases, with 4 bases between the two germline ends. The CDR3 reads CAWSVSETQYF. CDR3 DNA: TGTGCCTGGAGTGTCAGTGAGACCCAGTACTTC.

At least ten counts were recorded for this clonotype. V is TRBV5-1 and J is TRBJ2-1, with 11 bases matching TRBD2. CDR1 and CDR2 from the germline V gene are SGHRS and YFSETQ. V was clipped by 0 bases and J by 16 bases; unmatched bases: 15. The CDR3 is 16 amino acids. The CDR3 coding sequence is TGCGCCAGCAGCTTGGTAGCGGGAGGGCCCGGCGACGGGTGTTTCTTC. It is translated as CASSLVAGGPGDGCFF.

The table lists this clonotype with many counts. The rearrangement uses TRBV7-8 and TRBJ1-6, with TRBD1 as a possible D gene (5 bases). The CDR3 covers 13 residues. V was trimmed by 5 bases and J by 6 bases, leaving 8 bases between them. The germline gives CDR1 SGHVS, CDR2 FQNEAQ. CDR3 bases: TGTGCCAGCAGCCCTCAGGGTAATTCACCCCTCCACTTT. Its translation: CASSPQGNSPLHF. Filled out from reference TRBV7-8 and TRBJ1-6, the complete variable domain reads GAGVSQSPRYKVAKRGQDVALRCDPISGHVSLFWYQQALGQGPEFLTYFQNEAQLDKSGLPSDRFFAERPEGSVSTLKIQRTQQEDSAVYLCASSPQGNSPLHFGNGTRLTVT.

This clonotype was counted at least ten times. An end of the junction does not agree with germline; a read error may underlie this. This chain uses TRBV5-1 with TRBJ2-7; a possible D gene is TRBD2 (6 bases). The CDR3 totals 12 residues. The germline gives CDR1 SGHRS, CDR2 YFSETQ. CDR3 DNA: TGTGCCAGCAGCTTCGGGGGCTACGAGCAGTACTTC. It encodes CASSFGGYEQYF.

This clonotype occurred many times. The rearrangement joins TRBV7-2 to TRBJ2-1; D ambiguous. Trimming took off 1 base at V and 2 bases at J, with 9 bases between the two ends. Per germline, CDR1 SGHTA and CDR2 FQGNSA. The CDR3 runs 15 residues. The CDR3 loop reads CASSLGTQTYNEQFF. The CDR3 bases are TGTGCCAGCAGCTTAGGGACCCAAACCTACAATGAGCAGTTCTTC.

The chain combines TRBV11-3 with TRBJ2-5; D not certain. In germline, CDR1 is SGHNT, CDR2 YENEEA. The V end lost 1 base, the J end lost 3 bases, and 6 bases lay between the germline ends. This CDR3 comprises 13 residues. The CDR3 DNA reads as TGTGCCAGCAGCTTAGCAACTAAAGAGACCCAGTACTTC. It is translated as CASSLATKETQYF.

This clonotype was seen repeatedly, ten times or more. The CDR3 loop is CASSFPGYSDTQYF. The CDR3 bases are TGTGCCAGCAGTTTTCCGGGGTACTCGGATACGCAGTATTTT. The J gene is TRBJ2-3, the V gene TRBV28; D may be TRBD2 (5 bases). This CDR3 comprises 14 residues. CDR1 MDHEN and CDR2 SYDVKM come from the germline V gene. V lost 3 bases, J lost 6 bases, and 13 bases lay in between.

Only a few counts were recorded for this clonotype. The J gene is TRBJ2-7, the V gene TRBV27, with D hard to call. Trimming took off 5 bases at V and 4 bases at J, with 12 bases between the two ends. CDR1 and CDR2 from the germline V gene are MNHEY and SMNVEV (reference sequence). This CDR3 region has 13 residues. For the CDR3, the DNA is TGTGCCAGCAGTCCGTCGCTTTATTACGAGCAGTACTTC. Its translation is CASSPSLYYEQYF.

This clonotype showed up many times. The V and J genes are TRBV5-1 and TRBJ2-4, with D perhaps TRBD1 (6 bases). This CDR3 contains 14 residues. V was pared by 4 bases and J by 6 bases, with 14 bases between. The germline V gene encodes CDR1 SGHRS and CDR2 YFSETQ. The DNA of the CDR3 is TGCGCCAGCAGCCCCCGGACAGATGGAAACATTCAGTACTTC. Its protein product is CASSPRTDGNIQYF.

The sample holds a few counts of this clonotype. The rearrangement links TRBV20-1 to TRBJ1-4; 10 positions agree with TRBD1. Looked up from germline, CDR1 is DFQATT and CDR2 is SNEGSKA (reference sequence). V lost 6 bases to trimming and J lost 8 bases; unmatched junction nucleotides: 9. This CDR3 spans 14 amino acids. As DNA, the CDR3 is TGCAGTGCCCAAGGAGGGACAGGGGAGGAAAAACTGTTTTTT. Translating gives CSAQGGTGEEKLFF.

This clonotype appeared many times. The J gene is TRBJ1-5, the V gene TRBV21-1. TRBV21-1 is designated a pseudogene. The CDR3 consists of 14 residues. The CDR3 loop reads CASWEEVRNQPQHF. The CDR3 coding sequence is TGTGCCAGTTGGGAGGAGGTACGCAATCAGCCCCAGCATTTT.

A note on this clonotype: Possible read error: a much larger clone is one base away. This chain joins TRBV14 and TRBJ2-1, with 7 bases lining up with TRBD1. J gave up 7 bases and V 2 bases, and 11 bases lay outside the gene matches. The CDR3 sequence is 16 residues long. Germline V gene data show CDR1 as SGHDN and CDR2 as FVKESK. CDR3 sequence reads: CASSQRGRTGINEQFF. The CDR3 DNA reads as TGTGCCAGCAGCCAACGGGGACGGACAGGTATTAATGAGCAGTTCTTC.

This clonotype was counted many times. The chain employs TRBV7-2 and TRBJ2-1; D possibly uses TRBD1 or TRBD2 (6 bases each). This CDR3 spans 13 amino acids. The V gene's germline CDR1 is SGHTA and CDR2 FQGNSA. The V and J ends lost 1 base and 16 bases respectively, with 17 bases between them. The CDR3 coding sequence is TGTGCCAGCAGCTTAGATACTTGGGGGGCGCGATTCTTC. Encoded protein: CASSLDTWGARFF. Full variable domain (outside the CDR3, taken from reference TRBV7-2 and TRBJ2-1): GAGVSQSPSNKVTEKGKDVELRCDPISGHTALYWYRQSLGQGLEFLIYFQGNSAPDKSGLPSDRFSAERTGGSVSTLTIQRTQQEDSAVYLCASSLDTWGARFFGPGTRLTVL.

This clonotype came up many times. This chain connects TRBV20-1 to TRBJ2-7; TRBD2 might be the D (7 bases). The CDR3 spans 14 residues. Germline V lookup: CDR1 DFQATT, CDR2 SNEGSKA (reference sequence). Trimming removed 3 bases at V and 3 bases at J, with 15 bases between. CDR3: CSARDSGKVYEQYF. In DNA form, the CDR3 reads TGCAGTGCTAGGGACAGCGGGAAGGTCTACGAGCAGTACTTC.